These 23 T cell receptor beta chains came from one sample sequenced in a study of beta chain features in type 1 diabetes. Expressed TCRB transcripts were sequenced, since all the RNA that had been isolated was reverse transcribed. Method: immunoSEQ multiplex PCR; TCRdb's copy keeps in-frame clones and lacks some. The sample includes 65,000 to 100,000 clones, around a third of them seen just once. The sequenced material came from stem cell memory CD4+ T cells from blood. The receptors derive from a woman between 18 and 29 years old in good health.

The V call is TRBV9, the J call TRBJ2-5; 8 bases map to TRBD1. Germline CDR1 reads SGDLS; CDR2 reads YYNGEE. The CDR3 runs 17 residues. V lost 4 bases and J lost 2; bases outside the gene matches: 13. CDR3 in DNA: TGTGCCAGCAGCCCCTCTCCGCTAGGGACAGGACAAGAGACCCAGTACTTC. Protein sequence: CASSPSPLGTGQETQYF.

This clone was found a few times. The CDR3 here is CASSLGKLAGSQETQYF. CDR3 coding DNA: TGTGCCAGCAGCTTGGGCAAACTAGCGGGATCCCAAGAGACCCAGTACTTC. V gene TRBV5-4 combines with J gene TRBJ2-5, with 10 bases fitting TRBD2. V lost 0 bases to trimming and J lost 1 base; unmatched junction nucleotides: 6. The CDR3 extends over 17 amino acids. The germline CDR1 and CDR2 sequences are SGHNT and YYREEE (reference sequence).

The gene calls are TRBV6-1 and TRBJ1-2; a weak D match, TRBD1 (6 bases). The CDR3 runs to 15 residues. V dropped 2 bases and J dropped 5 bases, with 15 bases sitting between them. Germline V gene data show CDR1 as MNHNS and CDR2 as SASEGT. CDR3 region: CASSEMSAGVYGYTF. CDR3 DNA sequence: TGTGCCAGCAGTGAAATGAGTGCAGGGGTATATGGCTACACCTTC.

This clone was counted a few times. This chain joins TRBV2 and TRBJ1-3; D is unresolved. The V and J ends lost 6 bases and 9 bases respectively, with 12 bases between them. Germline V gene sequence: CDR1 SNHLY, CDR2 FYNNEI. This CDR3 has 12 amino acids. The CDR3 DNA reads TGTGCCAGCAGGCTCATAAGTAGCACCATATATTTT. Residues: CASRLISSTIYF.

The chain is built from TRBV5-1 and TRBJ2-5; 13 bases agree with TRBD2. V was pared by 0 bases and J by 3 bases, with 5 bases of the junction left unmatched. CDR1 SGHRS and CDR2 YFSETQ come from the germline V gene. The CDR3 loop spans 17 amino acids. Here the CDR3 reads CASSLASGTSGKETQYF. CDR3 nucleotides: TGCGCCAGCAGCTTGGCCTCCGGGACTAGCGGGAAAGAGACCCAGTACTTC.

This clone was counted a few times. CDR3 bases: TGTGCCTGGAGTGGGCAGGGGATAGATACGCAGTATTTT. It yields the protein CAWSGQGIDTQYF. The chain uses TRBV30 and TRBJ2-3; D is possibly TRBD1 (6 bases). Trimming shortened V by 1 base and J by 5 bases, and 10 bases separated the two germline ends. The CDR3 runs to 13 residues. CDR1 and CDR2 (germline): GTSNPN, SVGIG (reference sequence).

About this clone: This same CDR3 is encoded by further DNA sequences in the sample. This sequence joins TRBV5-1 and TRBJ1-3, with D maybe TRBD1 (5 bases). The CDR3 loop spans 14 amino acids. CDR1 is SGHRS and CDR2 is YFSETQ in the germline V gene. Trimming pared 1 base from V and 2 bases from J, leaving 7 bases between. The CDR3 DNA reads TGCGCCAGCAGCTTGACAGGAGCTGGAAACACCATATATTTT. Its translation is CASSLTGAGNTIYF.

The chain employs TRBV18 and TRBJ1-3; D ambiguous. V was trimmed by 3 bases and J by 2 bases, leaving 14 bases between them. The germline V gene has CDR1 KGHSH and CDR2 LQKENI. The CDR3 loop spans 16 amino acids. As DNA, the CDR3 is TGTGCCAGCTCACCGGGCTCTGGTGGTACTGGAAACACCATATATTTT. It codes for CASSPGSGGTGNTIYF.

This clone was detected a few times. In DNA, the CDR3 is TGTGCCAGCAGCAAATTGGGGCGGGAGACACTCTACGAGCAGTACTTC. This sequence encodes CASSKLGRETLYEQYF. The chain carries TRBV21-1 and TRBJ2-7; TRBD2 was called by the table and not checked on the DNA. TRBV21-1 is marked as a pseudogene. The CDR3 totals 16 residues.

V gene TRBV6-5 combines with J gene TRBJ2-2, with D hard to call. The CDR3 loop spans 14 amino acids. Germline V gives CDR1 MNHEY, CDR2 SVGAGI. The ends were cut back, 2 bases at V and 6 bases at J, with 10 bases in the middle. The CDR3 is CASSYTTEPGELFF. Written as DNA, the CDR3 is TGTGCCAGCAGTTACACGACTGAGCCCGGGGAGCTGTTTTTT.

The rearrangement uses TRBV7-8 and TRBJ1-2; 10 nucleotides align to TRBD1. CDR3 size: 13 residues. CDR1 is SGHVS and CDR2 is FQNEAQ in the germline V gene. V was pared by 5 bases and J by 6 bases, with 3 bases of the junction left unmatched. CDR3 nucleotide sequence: TGTGCCAGCAGCCCGGGACAGGGGCATGGCTACACCTTC. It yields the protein CASSPGQGHGYTF.

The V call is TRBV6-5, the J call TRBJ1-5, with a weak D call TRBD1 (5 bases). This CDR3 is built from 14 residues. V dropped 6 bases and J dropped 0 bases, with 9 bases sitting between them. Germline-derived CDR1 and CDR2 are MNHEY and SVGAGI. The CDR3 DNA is TGTGCCAGCAGCCGGGGGGATAGCAATCAGCCCCAGCATTTT. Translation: CASSRGDSNQPQHF.

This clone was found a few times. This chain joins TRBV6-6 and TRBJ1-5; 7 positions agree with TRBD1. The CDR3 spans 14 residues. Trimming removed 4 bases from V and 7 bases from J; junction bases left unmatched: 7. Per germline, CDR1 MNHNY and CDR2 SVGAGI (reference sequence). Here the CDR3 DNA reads TGTGCCAGCAGTTCTGACAGGGTTGGACAGCCCCAGCATTTT. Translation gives CASSSDRVGQPQHF.

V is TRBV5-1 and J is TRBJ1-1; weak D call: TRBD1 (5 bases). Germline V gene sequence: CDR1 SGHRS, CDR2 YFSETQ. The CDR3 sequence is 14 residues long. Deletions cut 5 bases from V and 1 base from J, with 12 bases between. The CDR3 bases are TGCGCCAGCAGTTTTGACAGAAGGAACACTGAAGCTTTCTTT. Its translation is CASSFDRRNTEAFF. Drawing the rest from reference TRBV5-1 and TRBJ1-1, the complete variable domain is KAGVTQTPRYLIKTRGQQVTLSCSPISGHRSVSWYQQTPGQGLQFLFEYFSETQRNKGNFPGRFSGRQFSNSRSEMNVSTLELGDSALYLCASSFDRRNTEAFFGQGTRLTVV.

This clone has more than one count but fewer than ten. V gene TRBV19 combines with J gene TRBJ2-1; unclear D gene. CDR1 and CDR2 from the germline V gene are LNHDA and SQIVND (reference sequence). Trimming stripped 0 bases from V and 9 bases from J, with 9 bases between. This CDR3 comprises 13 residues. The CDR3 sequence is CASSIDRVGEQFF. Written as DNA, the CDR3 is TGTGCCAGTAGTATAGATCGGGTAGGTGAGCAGTTCTTC.

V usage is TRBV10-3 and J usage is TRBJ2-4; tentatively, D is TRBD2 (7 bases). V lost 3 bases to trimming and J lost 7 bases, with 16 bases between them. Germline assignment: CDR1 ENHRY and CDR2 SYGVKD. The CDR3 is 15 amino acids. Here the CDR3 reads CAISEGGGPGNIQYF. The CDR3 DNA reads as TGTGCCATCAGTGAAGGGGGAGGGCCGGGCAACATTCAGTACTTC.

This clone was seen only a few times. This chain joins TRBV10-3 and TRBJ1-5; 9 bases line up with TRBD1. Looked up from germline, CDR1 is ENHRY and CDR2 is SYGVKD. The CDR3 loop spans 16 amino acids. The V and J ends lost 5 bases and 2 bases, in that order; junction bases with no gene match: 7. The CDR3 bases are TGTGCCATCAGTCCTACAGGGGGCGAAGGCAATCAGCCCCAGCATTTT. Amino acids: CAISPTGGEGNQPQHF.

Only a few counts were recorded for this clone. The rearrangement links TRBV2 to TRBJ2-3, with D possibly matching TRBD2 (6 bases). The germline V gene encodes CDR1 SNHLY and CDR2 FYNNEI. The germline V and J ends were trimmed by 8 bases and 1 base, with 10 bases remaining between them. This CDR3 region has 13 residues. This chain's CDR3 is CASLREGTDTQYF. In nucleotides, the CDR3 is TGTGCCAGCCTAAGGGAGGGCACAGATACGCAGTATTTT.

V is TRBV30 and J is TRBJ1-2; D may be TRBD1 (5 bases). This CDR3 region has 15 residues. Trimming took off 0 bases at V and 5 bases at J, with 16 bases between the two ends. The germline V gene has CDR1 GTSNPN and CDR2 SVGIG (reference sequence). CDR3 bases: TGTGCCTGGAGTGTACGACTCGGGGGACTATATGGCTACACCTTC. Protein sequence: CAWSVRLGGLYGYTF. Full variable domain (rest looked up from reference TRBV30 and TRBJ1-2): SQTIHQWPATLVQPVGSPLSLECTVEGTSNPNLYWYRQAAGRGLQLLFYSVGIGQISSEVPQNLSASRPQDRQFILSSKKLLLSDSGFYLCAWSVRLGGLYGYTFGSGTRLTVV.

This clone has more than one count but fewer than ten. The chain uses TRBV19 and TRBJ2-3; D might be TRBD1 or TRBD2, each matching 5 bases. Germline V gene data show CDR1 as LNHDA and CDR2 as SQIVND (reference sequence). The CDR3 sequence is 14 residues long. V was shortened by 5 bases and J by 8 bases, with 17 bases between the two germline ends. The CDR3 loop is CASSLGTSRGTQYF. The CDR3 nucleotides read TGTGCCAGTAGTTTAGGGACGTCACGGGGTACGCAGTATTTT.

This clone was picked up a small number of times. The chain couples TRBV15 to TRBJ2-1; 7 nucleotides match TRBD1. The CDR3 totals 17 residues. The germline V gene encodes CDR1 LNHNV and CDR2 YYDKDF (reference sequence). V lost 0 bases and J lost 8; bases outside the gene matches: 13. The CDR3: CATSREMGQPIRHEQFF. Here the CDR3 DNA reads TGTGCCACCAGCAGAGAGATGGGACAGCCCATCAGACATGAGCAGTTCTTC.

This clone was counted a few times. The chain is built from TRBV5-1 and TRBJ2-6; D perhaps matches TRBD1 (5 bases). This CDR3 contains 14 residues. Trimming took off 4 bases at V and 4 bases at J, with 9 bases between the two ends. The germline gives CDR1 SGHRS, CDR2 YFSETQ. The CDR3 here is CASSLDTGANVLTF. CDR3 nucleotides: TGCGCCAGCAGCCTGGACACCGGGGCCAACGTCCTGACTTTC.

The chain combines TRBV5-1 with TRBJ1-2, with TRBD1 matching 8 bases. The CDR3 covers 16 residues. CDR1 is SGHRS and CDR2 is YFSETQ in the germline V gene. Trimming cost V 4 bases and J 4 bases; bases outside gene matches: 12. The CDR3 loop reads CASSEKGQAISYGYTF. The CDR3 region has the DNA TGCGCCAGCAGCGAGAAGGGACAGGCAATATCCTATGGCTACACCTTC.